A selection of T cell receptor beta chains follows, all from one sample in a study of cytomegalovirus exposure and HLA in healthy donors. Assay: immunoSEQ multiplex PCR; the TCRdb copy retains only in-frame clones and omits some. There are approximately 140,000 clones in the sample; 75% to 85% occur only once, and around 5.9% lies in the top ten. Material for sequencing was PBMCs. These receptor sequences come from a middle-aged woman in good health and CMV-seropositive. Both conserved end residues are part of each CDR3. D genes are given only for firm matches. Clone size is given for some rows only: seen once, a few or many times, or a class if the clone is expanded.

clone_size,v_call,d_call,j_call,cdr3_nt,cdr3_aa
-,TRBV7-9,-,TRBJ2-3,TGTGCCAGCAGCTTAGCGGGCTTGGCGGATACGCAGTATTTT,CASSLAGLADTQYF
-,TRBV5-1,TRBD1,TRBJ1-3,TGCGCCAGCAGCTTGGAGTACAGGGGCTCTGGAAACACCATATATTTT,CASSLEYRGSGNTIYF
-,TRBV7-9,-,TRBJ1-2,TGTGCCAGCAGCTTGGTTGGCCTTTCTAACTATGGCTACACCTTC,CASSLVGLSNYGYTF
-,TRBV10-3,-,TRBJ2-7,TGTGCCATCGGGAGGGGGGACTACGAGCAGTACTTC,CAIGRGDYEQYF
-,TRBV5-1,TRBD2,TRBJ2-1,TGCGCCAGCAGCTTGGGGCCCATGAGCGGGGGGTGGGATGAGCAGTTCTTC,CASSLGPMSGGWDEQFF
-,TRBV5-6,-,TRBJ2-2,TGTGCCAGCAGCTTGACGCGGGGTTGGAACACCGGGGAGCTGTTTTTT,CASSLTRGWNTGELFF
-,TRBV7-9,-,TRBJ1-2,TGTGCCAGCACCCCAGGAGGAGTCGGGGGCTACACCTTC,CASTPGGVGGYTF
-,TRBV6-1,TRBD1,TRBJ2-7,TGTGCCAGCAGTGCCCCGGGACAGGTTGCCTACGAGCAGTACTTC,CASSAPGQVAYEQYF
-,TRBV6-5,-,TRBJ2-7,TGTGCCAGCATTGGACAGTCTGAGCAGTACTTC,CASIGQSEQYF
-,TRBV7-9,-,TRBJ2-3,TGTGCCAGCACGGGCACAGATACGCAGTATTTT,CASTGTDTQYF
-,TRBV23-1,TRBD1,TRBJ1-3,TGCGCCAGCAGTCCCGGGACAGGGGGCTTGTTAATACTTTCTGGAAACACCATATATTTT,CASSPGTGGLLILSGNTIYF
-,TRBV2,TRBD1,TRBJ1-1,TGTGCCAGCAGTGAAGCGCGGACAGGGGATTCCCTTTTCCCCTTT,CASSEARTGDSLFPF
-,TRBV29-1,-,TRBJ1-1,TGCAGCGTTCGAGGGGGGGATGAAGCTTTCTTT,CSVRGGDEAFF
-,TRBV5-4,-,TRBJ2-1,TGTGCCAGCAGCCACGGGGGTACGAGGAATGAGCAGTTCTTC,CASSHGGTRNEQFF
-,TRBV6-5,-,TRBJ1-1,TGTGCCAGCAGTTACTCTGCAGGGGTGAACACTGAAGCTTTCTTT,CASSYSAGVNTEAFF
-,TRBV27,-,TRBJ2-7,TGTGCCAGCAGTTCCTTAGGGGGGGGCAAGGAGTCCTACGAGCAGTACTTC,CASSSLGGGKESYEQYF
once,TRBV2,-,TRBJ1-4,TGTGCCAGCAGTGATCGATGGGCTGAAAAACTGTTTTTT,CASSDRWAEKLFF
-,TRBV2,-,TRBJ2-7,TGTGCCAGCAGGGCAGGGGTCGAGTACTTC,CASRAGVEYF
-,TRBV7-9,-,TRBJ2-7,TGTGCCAGCAGTCAAGTCCAGGGGTCAGGGGCCTACGAGCAGTACTTC,CASSQVQGSGAYEQYF
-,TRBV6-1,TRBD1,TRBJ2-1,TGTGCCAGCACCCCGGGACAGGGTGGCTATGAGCAGTTCTTC,CASTPGQGGYEQFF
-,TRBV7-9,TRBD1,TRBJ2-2,TGTGCCACCAATGCCGGGACAGTCACCTCCGGGGAGCTGTTTTTT,CATNAGTVTSGELFF
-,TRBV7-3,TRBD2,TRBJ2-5,TGTGCCAGCAGCTTAATGCGGGGGGGAGAGACCCAGTACTTC,CASSLMRGGETQYF
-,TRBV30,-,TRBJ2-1,TGTGCCTGGAGGTTCAACAGCCATGAGCAGTTCTTC,CAWRFNSHEQFF
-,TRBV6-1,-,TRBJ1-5,TGTGCCAGCAGTGGAGAAAGGGGGATTTCTAGCAATCAGCCCCAGCATTTT,CASSGERGISSNQPQHF
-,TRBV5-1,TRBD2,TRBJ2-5,TGCGCCAGCAGCTGGGGGACTAGCGGAGGCGGGACCCAGTACTTC,CASSWGTSGGGTQYF
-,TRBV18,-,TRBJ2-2,TGTGCCAGCTCACCACAGGAGGTTTCGAACACCGGGGAGCTGTTTTTT,CASSPQEVSNTGELFF
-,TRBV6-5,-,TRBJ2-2,TGTGCCAGCAGTACTCGAACAGGGCCCGGGGAGCTGTTTTTT,CASSTRTGPGELFF
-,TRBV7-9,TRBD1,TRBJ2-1,TGTGCCAGCAGCCCAGTCGGACAGGTTCGGGATGAGCAGTTCTTC,CASSPVGQVRDEQFF
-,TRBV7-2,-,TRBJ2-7,TGTGCCAGCAGCTTAGGTGGCGGGACCTACGAGCAGTACTTC,CASSLGGGTYEQYF
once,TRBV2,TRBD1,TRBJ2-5,TGTGCCAGCACCGCGGACAGGGAACCGTGGGAGACCCAGTACTTC,CASTADREPWETQYF
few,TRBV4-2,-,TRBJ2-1,TGTGCCAGCAGCCAACAACCGGGAGTTACCAATGAGCAGTTCTTC,CASSQQPGVTNEQFF
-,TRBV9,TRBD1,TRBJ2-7,TGTGCCAGCAGCGTCGGGACAGGGGGCGGCTACGAGCAGTACTTC,CASSVGTGGGYEQYF
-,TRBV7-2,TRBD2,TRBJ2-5,TGTGCCAGCAGAGAGACTAGCGGGGTGCTGGAGACCCAGTACTTC,CASRETSGVLETQYF
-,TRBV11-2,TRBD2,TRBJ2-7,TGTGCCAGCAGCTTAGATCTTAGGGTAGCGGGAGTACCCGAGCAGTACTTC,CASSLDLRVAGVPEQYF
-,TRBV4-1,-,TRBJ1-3,TGCGCCAGCAGCCTTCGTGGGGCCCTCTCTGGAAACACCATATATTTT,CASSLRGALSGNTIYF
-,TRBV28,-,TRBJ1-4,TGTGCCAGCGTAGGGACAAAAAAGGAAAAACTGTTTTTT,CASVGTKKEKLFF
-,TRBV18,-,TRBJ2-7,TGTGCCAGCTCACGCGTACCGCCTAGCGTAGGATACGAGCAGTACTTC,CASSRVPPSVGYEQYF
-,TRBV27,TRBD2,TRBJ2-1,TGTGCCAGCAGTCCGGGACTAGACTACAATGAGCAGTTCTTC,CASSPGLDYNEQFF
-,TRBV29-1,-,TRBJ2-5,TGCAGCGTTGAGAAAGGGGGTCCGGAGACCCAGTACTTC,CSVEKGGPETQYF
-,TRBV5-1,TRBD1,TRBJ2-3,TGCGCCAGCAGGCAGGGGGCGAGCACAGATACGCAGTATTTT,CASRQGASTDTQYF
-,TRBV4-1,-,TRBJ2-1,TGCGCCAGCAGCCAAGATCGCGGGTGGAGTGTTGAGCAGTTCTTC,CASSQDRGWSVEQFF
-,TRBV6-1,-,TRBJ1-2,TGTGCCAGCAGTGAAGCGGGGGGAATCGACAGCTATGGCTACACCTTC,CASSEAGGIDSYGYTF
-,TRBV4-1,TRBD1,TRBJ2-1,TGCGCCAGCAGCCGCTATGCGACGGGACAGGGGGGATCCTACAATGAGCAGTTCTTC,CASSRYATGQGGSYNEQFF
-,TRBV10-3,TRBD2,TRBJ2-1,TGTGCCATCAGGCTACCCGGGGGGGATGAGCAGTTCTTC,CAIRLPGGDEQFF
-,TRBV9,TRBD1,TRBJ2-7,TGTGCCAGCAGCCCTCTTGACAGGGCGAGAGGCGAGCAGTACTTC,CASSPLDRARGEQYF
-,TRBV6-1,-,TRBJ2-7,TGTGCCAGCAGTGAAGGTCTCAGACTAGACGAGCAGTACTTC,CASSEGLRLDEQYF
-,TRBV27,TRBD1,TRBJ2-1,TGTGCCAGCAGTTTGGACAGGGGGCTGGGGCCCTCCTACAATGAGCAGTTCTTC,CASSLDRGLGPSYNEQFF
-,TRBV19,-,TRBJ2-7,TGTGCCAGTAGTAGACTAGACTCGATCTACGAGCAGTACTTC,CASSRLDSIYEQYF
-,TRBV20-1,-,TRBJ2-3,TGCAGTGCTAGGAGGGACTTCGGGCAGTATTTT,CSARRDFGQYF
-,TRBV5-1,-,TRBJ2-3,TGCGCCAGCAGCTGGGACAAATATACGCAGTATTTT,CASSWDKYTQYF
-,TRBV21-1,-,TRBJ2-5,TGTGCCAGCAGCAAAGTGGGACAGGGGAGGCAAGAGACCCAGTACTTC,CASSKVGQGRQETQYF
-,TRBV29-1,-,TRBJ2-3,TGCAGCGTTGACCGCAGGGAATGGGCGCAGTATTTT,CSVDRREWAQYF
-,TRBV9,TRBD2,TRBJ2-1,TGTGCCAGCAGCGTAGCGGCTAGCGGGTTCAATGAGCAGTTCTTC,CASSVAASGFNEQFF
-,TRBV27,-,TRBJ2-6,TGTGCCAGCAGTTTATTCGGACAGTATAGATCTGGGGCCAACGTCCTGACTTTC,CASSLFGQYRSGANVLTF
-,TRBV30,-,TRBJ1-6,TGTGCCTGGAGTGTGCGGGGCCTTTCAAATTCACCCCTCCACTTT,CAWSVRGLSNSPLHF
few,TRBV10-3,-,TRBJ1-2,TGTGCCATCACGGGTAGAGGGCCCGGAGATGGCTACACCTTC,CAITGRGPGDGYTF
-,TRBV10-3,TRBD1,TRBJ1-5,TGTGCCATCAGTGAGGGTATAAGGGGGCGCGAGGGTAGGCGCCAGCCCCAGCATTTT,CAISEGIRGREGRRQPQHF